These 18 T cell receptor beta chains were all obtained from the same sample, sequenced in a study of blood T cell repertoires in COVID-19. The method was immunoSEQ multiplex PCR; TCRdb's version includes in-frame clones alone and lacks a portion of them. The table includes approximately 250,000 clones, approximately 90% detected once. Sequencing was carried out using PBMCs or T cells enriched from blood (not recorded which). The source is a man aged 40-49 years who had been exposed to COVID-19.

This chain connects TRBV28 to TRBJ1-4, with 7 bases aligning to TRBD1. The CDR3 is 14 amino acids. The V gene end was trimmed by 7 bases and the J gene end by 8 bases; junction bases not matched to a gene: 10. Germline assignment: CDR1 MDHEN and CDR2 SYDVKM. Here the CDR3 reads CASNMDRRREKLFF. The CDR3 nucleotides are TGTGCCAGCAACATGGACAGGCGACGGGAAAAACTGTTTTTT.

The chain links TRBV19 to TRBJ2-5; tentatively, D is TRBD1 (6 bases). Trimming pared 4 bases from V and 5 bases from J, leaving 17 bases between. The CDR3 consists of 15 residues. The germline CDR1 and CDR2 sequences are LNHDA and SQIVND (reference sequence). The CDR3 DNA sequence: TGTGCCAGTAGTAACGTCAGGGGATCTACGGAGACCCAGTACTTC. It is translated as CASSNVRGSTETQYF.

This clone has a single count. The chain has TRBV4-2 and TRBJ2-2; 9 bases line up with TRBD2. Germline CDR1 is LGHNA and CDR2 is YNFKEQ. This CDR3 is 16 amino acids long. V lost 5 bases, J lost 6 bases, and 10 bases stayed unmatched. The DNA for the CDR3 is TGTGCCAGCAGCGGGGAAGCGGGAGGAATCGCCGGGGAGCTGTTTTTT. Translating it yields CASSGEAGGIAGELFF.

The CDR3 DNA is TGTGCCAGCAGACGCCGGGACACCAACTACGAGCAGTACTTC. Translated, it gives CASRRRDTNYEQYF. This chain connects TRBV28 to TRBJ2-7, with D possibly being TRBD1 (6 bases). The V gene's germline CDR1 is MDHEN and CDR2 SYDVKM. This CDR3 contains 14 residues. V lost 6 bases, J lost 3 bases, and 15 bases lay in between.

This chain links TRBV28 with TRBJ1-1; the match to TRBD1 covers 7 bases. V lost 5 bases to trimming and J lost 0 bases; unmatched junction nucleotides: 9. Germline V gives CDR1 MDHEN, CDR2 SYDVKM. The length of the CDR3 is 16 residues. CDR3 bases: TGTGCCAGCAGTGCCGCCCGACAGGGCGTGAACACTGAAGCTTTCTTT. Protein sequence: CASSAARQGVNTEAFF.

This clone was seen a handful of times. The chain recombines TRBV7-9 with TRBJ2-7; TRBD2 aligns across 12 bases. This CDR3 region has 14 residues. CDR1 is SEHNR and CDR2 is FQNEAQ in the germline V gene (reference sequence). V trimming: 5 bases; J trimming: 4 bases; junction bases outside the gene matches: 3. The DNA for the CDR3 is TGTGCCAGCAGCCCTAGCGGGAGGGCGTACGAGCAGTACTTC. Translating gives CASSPSGRAYEQYF.

The chain combines TRBV3-1 (or the pseudogene TRBV3-2) with TRBJ2-1; 9 bases agree with TRBD2. The V gene's germline CDR1 is LGHDT and CDR2 YNNKEL (reference sequence). The ends lost 1 base at V and 9 bases at J; junction bases unmatched: 22. The CDR3 spans 20 residues. Here the CDR3 reads CASSQVKPASSGRFRTEQFF. DNA for the CDR3: TGTGCCAGCAGCCAAGTTAAGCCCGCAAGTAGCGGGAGATTCAGAACTGAGCAGTTCTTC.

J is TRBJ1-2 and V is TRBV3-1 (or the pseudogene TRBV3-2), with D perhaps TRBD1 (5 bases). Germline V gene lookup returns CDR1 LGHDT and CDR2 YNNKEL (reference sequence). This CDR3 has 13 residues. Trimming pared 1 base from V and 4 bases from J, leaving 7 bases between. CDR3: CASSQGQSYGYTF. The CDR3 bases are TGTGCCAGCAGCCAAGGACAGTCCTATGGCTACACCTTC.

The chain employs TRBV15 and TRBJ1-6, with TRBD1 matching over 9 bases. Germline CDR1 LNHNV, CDR2 YYDKDF (reference sequence). The CDR3 has 16 residues. The J segment lost 6 bases and the V segment lost 6 bases, leaving 9 bases of the junction unmatched. CDR3 in DNA: TGTGCCACCAGAAAAGGGACAGGGCTTTTTAATTCACCCCTCCACTTT. Translated: CATRKGTGLFNSPLHF.

CDR3 region: CASSPLTATYEQYF. The CDR3 DNA is TGTGCCAGCAGTCCCCTGACAGCCACCTACGAGCAGTACTTC. The genes are TRBV28 and TRBJ2-7; D possibly corresponds to TRBD1 (5 bases). Trimming removed 5 bases from V and 2 bases from J, with 13 bases in between. The CDR3 has 14 residues. The V gene's germline CDR1 is MDHEN and CDR2 SYDVKM. The entire variable domain, with the rest obtained from reference TRBV28 and TRBJ2-7, is as follows: DVKVTQSSRYLVKRTGEKVFLECVQDMDHENMFWYRQDPGLGLRLIYFSYDVKMKEKGDIPEGYSVSREKKERFSLILESASTNQTSMYLCASSPLTATYEQYFGPGTRLTVT.

The rearrangement uses TRBV24-1 and TRBJ2-6; D is unresolved. V was trimmed by 0 bases and J by 19 bases, leaving 12 bases between them. The CDR3 is 12 residues long. In germline, CDR1 is KGHDR, CDR2 SFDVKD. The CDR3 loop is CATSDLGGFKTF. CDR3 nucleotide sequence: TGTGCCACCAGTGATTTGGGCGGCTTTAAAACTTTC.

Here the CDR3 reads CASSFGTGGTDTQYF. In DNA form, the CDR3 reads TGTGCCAGCAGTTTCGGGACAGGGGGGACAGATACGCAGTATTTT. V and J are TRBV27 and TRBJ2-3; 11 bases line up with TRBD1. Trimming at V came to 3 bases and at J to 3 bases, leaving 2 bases not matched to a gene. Germline V gives CDR1 MNHEY, CDR2 SMNVEV (reference sequence). The CDR3 covers 15 residues.

V gene TRBV2 combines with J gene TRBJ1-5, with 7 bases aligning to TRBD1. V dropped 6 bases and J dropped 3; count of bases not matched to a gene: 2. CDR1 and CDR2 from the germline V gene are SNHLY and FYNNEI. This CDR3 region has 13 residues. CDR3 sequence reads: CASRGQINQPQHF. DNA for the CDR3: TGTGCCAGCAGGGGACAGATCAATCAGCCCCAGCATTTT. The full variable domain, with the rest looked up from reference TRBV2 and TRBJ1-5, is EPEVTQTPSHQVTQMGQEVILRCVPISNHLYFYWYRQILGQKVEFLVSFYNNEISEKSEIFDDQFSVERPDGSNFTLKIRSTKLEDSAMYFCASRGQINQPQHFGDGTRLSIL.

The chain combines TRBV18 with TRBJ2-1; 7 positions agree with TRBD2. The V and J ends lost 1 base and 7 bases, in that order; junction bases with no gene match: 10. The CDR3 covers 16 residues. Per the germline V gene, CDR1 is KGHSH and CDR2 is LQKENI. This CDR3 is CASSPRPSGEGNEQFF. The CDR3 DNA reads as TGTGCCAGCTCACCACGGCCTAGCGGAGAGGGGAATGAGCAGTTCTTC.

This clone was recorded once. The V gene is TRBV18, the J gene TRBJ1-1; TRBD1 is a possible D gene (6 bases). Trimming took off 4 bases at V and 5 bases at J, with 14 bases between the two ends. The V gene's germline CDR1 is KGHSH and CDR2 LQKENI. The CDR3 totals 14 residues. This CDR3 reads CASSLRGKETEAFF. The CDR3 coding sequence is TGTGCCAGCTCACTCAGGGGTAAAGAGACTGAAGCTTTCTTT.

This sequence joins TRBV6-1 and TRBJ1-5; tentative D call: TRBD1 (6 bases). V dropped 3 bases and J dropped 3 bases, with 12 bases sitting between them. The CDR3 spans 15 residues. CDR1 MNHNS and CDR2 SASEGT come from the germline V gene. The CDR3 coding sequence is TGTGCCAGCAGTGACATGACAGGAAACAATCAGCCCCAGCATTTT. This gives the protein CASSDMTGNNQPQHF.

The rearrangement uses TRBV7-3 and TRBJ1-4; tentatively, D is TRBD1 (5 bases). Trimming took 2 bases from V and 3 from J, leaving 10 bases between them. CDR3 length: 15 residues. Germline assignment: CDR1 SGHTA and CDR2 FQGTGA. CDR3 in DNA: TGTGCCAGCAGCTTAGACAGCCAATCTAATGAAAAACTGTTTTTT. This translates into CASSLDSQSNEKLFF. The variable domain in full, with the rest retrieved from reference TRBV7-3 and TRBJ1-4, is GAGVSQTPSNKVTEKGKYVELRCDPISGHTALYWYRQSLGQGPEFLIYFQGTGAADDSGLPNDRFFAVRPEGSVSTLKIQRTERGDSAVYLCASSLDSQSNEKLFFGSGTQLSVL.

This clone has only one observation. This chain connects TRBV9 to TRBJ1-1; D possibly corresponds to TRBD1 (5 bases). V was shortened by 0 bases and J by 2 bases, with 14 bases between the two germline ends. CDR3 size: 16 residues. Germline CDR1 is SGDLS and CDR2 is YYNGEE. The CDR3 reads CASSVEAGGVNTEAFF. Here the CDR3 DNA reads TGTGCCAGCAGCGTAGAGGCAGGAGGGGTTAACACTGAAGCTTTCTTT.